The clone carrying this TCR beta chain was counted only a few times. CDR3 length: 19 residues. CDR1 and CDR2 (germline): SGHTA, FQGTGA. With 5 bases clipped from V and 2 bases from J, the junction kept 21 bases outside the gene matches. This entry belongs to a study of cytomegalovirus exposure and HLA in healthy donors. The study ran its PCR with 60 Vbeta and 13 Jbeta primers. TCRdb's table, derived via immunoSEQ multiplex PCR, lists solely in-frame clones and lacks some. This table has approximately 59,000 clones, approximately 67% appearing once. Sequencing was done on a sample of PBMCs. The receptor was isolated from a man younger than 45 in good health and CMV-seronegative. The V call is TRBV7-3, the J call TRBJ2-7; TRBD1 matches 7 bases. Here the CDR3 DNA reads TGTGCCAGCAGCGATAGGTGGGGACAGACCCGCATTCTAACCTACGAGCAGTACTTC. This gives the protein CASSDRWGQTRILTYEQYF.